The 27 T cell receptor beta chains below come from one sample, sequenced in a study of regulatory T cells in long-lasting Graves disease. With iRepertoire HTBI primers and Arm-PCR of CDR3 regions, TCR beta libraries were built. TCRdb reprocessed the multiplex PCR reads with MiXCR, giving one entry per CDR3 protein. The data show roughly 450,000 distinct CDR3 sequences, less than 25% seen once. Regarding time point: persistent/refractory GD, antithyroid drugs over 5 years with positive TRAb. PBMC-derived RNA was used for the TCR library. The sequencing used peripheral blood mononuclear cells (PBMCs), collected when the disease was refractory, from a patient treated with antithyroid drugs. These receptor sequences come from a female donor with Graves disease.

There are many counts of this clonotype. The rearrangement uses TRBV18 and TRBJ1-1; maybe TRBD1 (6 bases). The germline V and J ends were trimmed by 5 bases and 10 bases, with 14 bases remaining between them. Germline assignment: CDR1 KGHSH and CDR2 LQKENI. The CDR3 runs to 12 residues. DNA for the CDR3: TGTGCCAGCTCATCCGAGGGGGTTGGAGCTTTCTTT. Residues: CASSSEGVGAFF.

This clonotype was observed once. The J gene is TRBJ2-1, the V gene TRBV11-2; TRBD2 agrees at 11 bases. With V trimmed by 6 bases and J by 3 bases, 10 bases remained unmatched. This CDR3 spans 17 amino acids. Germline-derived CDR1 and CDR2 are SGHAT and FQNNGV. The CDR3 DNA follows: TGTGCCAGCAGTCCTCGACTAGCGGGACGCGTCTACAATGAGCAGTTCTTC. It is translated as CASSPRLAGRVYNEQFF.

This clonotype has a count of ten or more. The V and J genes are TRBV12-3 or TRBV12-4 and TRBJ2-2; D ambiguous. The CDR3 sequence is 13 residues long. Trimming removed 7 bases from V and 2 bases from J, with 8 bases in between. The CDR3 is CASTSVNTGELFF. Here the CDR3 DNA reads TGTGCCAGCACTTCGGTAAACACCGGGGAGCTGTTTTTT.

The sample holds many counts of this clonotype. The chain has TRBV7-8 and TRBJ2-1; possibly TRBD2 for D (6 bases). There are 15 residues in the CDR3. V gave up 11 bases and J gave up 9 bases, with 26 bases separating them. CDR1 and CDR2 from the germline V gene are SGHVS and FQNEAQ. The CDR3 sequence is CAGTGRLDNSGEQFF. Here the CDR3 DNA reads TGTGCCGGTACAGGCCGACTAGACAATAGCGGTGAGCAGTTCTTC.

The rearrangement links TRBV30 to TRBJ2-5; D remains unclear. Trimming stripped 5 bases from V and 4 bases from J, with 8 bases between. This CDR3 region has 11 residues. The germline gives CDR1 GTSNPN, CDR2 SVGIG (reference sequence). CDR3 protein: CAWGTGETQYF. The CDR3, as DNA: TGTGCCTGGGGCACCGGAGAGACCCAGTACTTC.

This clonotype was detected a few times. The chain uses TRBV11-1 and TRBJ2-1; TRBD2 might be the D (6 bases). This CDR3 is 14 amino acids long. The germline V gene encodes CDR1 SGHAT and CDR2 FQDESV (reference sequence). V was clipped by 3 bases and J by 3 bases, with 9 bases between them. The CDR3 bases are TGTGCCAGCAGCTTTGGCGGGAACTACAATGAGCAGTTCTTC. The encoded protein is CASSFGGNYNEQFF.

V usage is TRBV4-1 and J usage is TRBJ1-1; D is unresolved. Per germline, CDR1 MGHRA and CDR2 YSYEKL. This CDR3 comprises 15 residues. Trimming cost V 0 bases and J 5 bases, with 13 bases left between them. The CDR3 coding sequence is TGCGCCAGCAGCCAAGATGTTTCGGGATGGACTGAAGCTTTCTTT. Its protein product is CASSQDVSGWTEAFF.

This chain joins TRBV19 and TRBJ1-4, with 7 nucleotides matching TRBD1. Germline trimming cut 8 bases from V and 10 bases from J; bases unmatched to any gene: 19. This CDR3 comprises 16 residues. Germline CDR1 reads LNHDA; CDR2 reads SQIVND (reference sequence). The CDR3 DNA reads TGTGCCAGTTCCCCAACAGGGGCGACCCTACCAGGAAAACTGTTTTTT. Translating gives CASSPTGATLPGKLFF. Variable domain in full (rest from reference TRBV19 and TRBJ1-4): DGGITQSPKYLFRKEGQNVTLSCEQNLNHDAMYWYRQDPGQGLRLIYYSQIVNDFQKGDIAEGYSVSREKKESFPLTVTSAQKNPTAFYLCASSPTGATLPGKLFFGSGTQLSVL.

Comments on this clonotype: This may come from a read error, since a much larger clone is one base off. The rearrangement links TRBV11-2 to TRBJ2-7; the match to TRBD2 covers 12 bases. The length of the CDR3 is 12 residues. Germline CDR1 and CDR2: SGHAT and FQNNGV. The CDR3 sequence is CAGGLAGYERYF. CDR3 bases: TGTGCCGGGGGACTAGCGGGCTACGAGCGGTACTTC.

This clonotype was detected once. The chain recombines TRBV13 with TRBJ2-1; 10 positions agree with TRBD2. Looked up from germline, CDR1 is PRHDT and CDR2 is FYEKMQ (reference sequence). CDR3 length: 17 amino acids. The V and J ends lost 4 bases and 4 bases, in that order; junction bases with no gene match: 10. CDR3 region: CASSSLRGSGRYNEQFF. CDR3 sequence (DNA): TGTGCCAGCAGCTCCCTGAGGGGTAGCGGGAGGTACAATGAGCAGTTCTTC.

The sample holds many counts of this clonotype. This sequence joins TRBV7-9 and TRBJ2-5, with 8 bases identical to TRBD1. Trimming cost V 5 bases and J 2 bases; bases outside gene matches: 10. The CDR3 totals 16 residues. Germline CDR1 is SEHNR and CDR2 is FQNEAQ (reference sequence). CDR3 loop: CASSPTPGQEQETQYF. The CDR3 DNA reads TGTGCCAGCAGCCCAACTCCGGGACAGGAGCAAGAGACCCAGTACTTC.

CDR3 coding DNA: TGTGCCAGCAGCTTAGCCGGGACTAGAAAGGGCAATGAGCAGTTCTTC. Translation: CASSLAGTRKGNEQFF. The chain carries TRBV7-2 and TRBJ2-1, with 8 bases fitting TRBD2. Trimming took 0 bases from V and 6 from J; bases not matched to a gene: 7. The germline CDR1 and CDR2 sequences are SGHTA and FQGNSA. CDR3 length: 16 residues.

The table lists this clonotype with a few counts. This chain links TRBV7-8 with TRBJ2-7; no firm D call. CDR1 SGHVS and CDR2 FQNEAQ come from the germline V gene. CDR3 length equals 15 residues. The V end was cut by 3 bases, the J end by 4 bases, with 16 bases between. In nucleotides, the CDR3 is TGTGCCAGCAGCTTTGACGGAGACCGCTTGTACGAGCAGTACTTC. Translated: CASSFDGDRLYEQYF.

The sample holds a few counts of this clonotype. The CDR3 sequence is CSVAIQGNYGYTF. CDR3 sequence (DNA): TGCAGCGTTGCCATTCAGGGGAACTATGGCTACACCTTC. The V call is TRBV29-1, the J call TRBJ1-2; D perhaps matches TRBD1 (6 bases). V lost 4 bases, J lost 2 bases, and 11 bases lay in between. Germline CDR1 reads SQVTM; CDR2 reads ANQGSEA. CDR3 size: 13 residues.

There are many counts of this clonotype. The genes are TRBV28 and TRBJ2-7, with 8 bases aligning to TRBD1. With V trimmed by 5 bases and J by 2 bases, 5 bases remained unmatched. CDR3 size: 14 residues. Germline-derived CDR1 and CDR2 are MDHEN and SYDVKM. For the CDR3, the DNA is TGTGCCAGCAGTCTGCAGGGGGCGGCCTACGAGCAGTACTTC. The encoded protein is CASSLQGAAYEQYF.

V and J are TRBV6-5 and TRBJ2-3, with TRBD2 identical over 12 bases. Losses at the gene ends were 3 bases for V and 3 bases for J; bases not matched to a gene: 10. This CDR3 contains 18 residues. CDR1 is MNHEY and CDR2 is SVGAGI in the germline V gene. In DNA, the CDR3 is TGTGCCAGCAGTTATTTCCATAGACTAGCGGGAGATACAGATACGCAGTATTTT. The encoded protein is CASSYFHRLAGDTDTQYF.

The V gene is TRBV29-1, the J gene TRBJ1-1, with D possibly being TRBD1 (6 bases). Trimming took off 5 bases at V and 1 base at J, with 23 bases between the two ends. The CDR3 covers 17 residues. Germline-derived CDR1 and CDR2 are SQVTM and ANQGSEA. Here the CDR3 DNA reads TGCAGCGTTTCCGTTATCCAGGGGCAGGGGACGAACACTGAAGCTTTCTTT. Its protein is CSVSVIQGQGTNTEAFF.

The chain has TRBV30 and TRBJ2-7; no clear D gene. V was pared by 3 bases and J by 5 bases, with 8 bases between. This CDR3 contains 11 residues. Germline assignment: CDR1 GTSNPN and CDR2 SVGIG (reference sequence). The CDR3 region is CAWRAQNEQYF. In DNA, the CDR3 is TGTGCCTGGAGGGCGCAAAACGAGCAGTACTTC.

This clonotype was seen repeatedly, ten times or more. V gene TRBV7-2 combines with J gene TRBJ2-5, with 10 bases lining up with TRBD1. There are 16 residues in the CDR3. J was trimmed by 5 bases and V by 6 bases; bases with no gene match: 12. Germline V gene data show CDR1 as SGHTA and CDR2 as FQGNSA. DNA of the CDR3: TGTGCCAGCAGTCGAGCCGGGACAGGGGTTACGGAGACCCAGTACTTC. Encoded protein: CASSRAGTGVTETQYF.

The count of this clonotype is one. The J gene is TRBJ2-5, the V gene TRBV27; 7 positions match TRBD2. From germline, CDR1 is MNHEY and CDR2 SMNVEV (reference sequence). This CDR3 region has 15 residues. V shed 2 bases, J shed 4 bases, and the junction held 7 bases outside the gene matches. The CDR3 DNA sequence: TGTGCCAGCAGTTTAAGAGGGGAGGGCCGAGAGACCCAGTACTTC. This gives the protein CASSLRGEGRETQYF.

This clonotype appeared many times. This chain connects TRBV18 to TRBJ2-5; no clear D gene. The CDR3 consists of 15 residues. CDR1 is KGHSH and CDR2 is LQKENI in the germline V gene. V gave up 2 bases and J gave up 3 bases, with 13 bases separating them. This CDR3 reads CASSPAVRSKETQYF. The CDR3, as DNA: TGTGCCAGCTCACCAGCTGTGAGGAGTAAAGAGACCCAGTACTTC.

The CDR3 sequence is CASSWAMATEAFF. CDR3 nucleotide sequence: TGTGCCAGCAGTTGGGCGATGGCCACTGAAGCTTTCTTT. This chain joins TRBV6-9 and TRBJ1-1; D remains unclear. Per the germline V gene, CDR1 is MNHGY and CDR2 is SVAAGI. V was shortened by 4 bases and J by 4 bases, with 10 bases between the two germline ends. This CDR3 has 13 amino acids.

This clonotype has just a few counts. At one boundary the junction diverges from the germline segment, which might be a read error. CDR3 amino acids: CASSLGLADPETQYF. In DNA, the CDR3 is TGTGCTAGCAGCCTGGGACTAGCGGACCCTGAGACCCAGTACTTC. The genes are TRBV7-7 and TRBJ2-5; 11 bases fit TRBD2. Germline V lookup: CDR1 SSHAT, CDR2 FNYEAQ (reference sequence). CDR3 size: 15 residues.

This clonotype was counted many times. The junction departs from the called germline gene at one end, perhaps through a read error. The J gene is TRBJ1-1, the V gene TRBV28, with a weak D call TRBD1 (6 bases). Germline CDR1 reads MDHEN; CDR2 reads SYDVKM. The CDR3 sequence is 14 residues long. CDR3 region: CASSYRTASTGAFF. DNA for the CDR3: TGTGCCAGCAGTTACAGGACAGCTTCGACTGGAGCTTTCTTT.

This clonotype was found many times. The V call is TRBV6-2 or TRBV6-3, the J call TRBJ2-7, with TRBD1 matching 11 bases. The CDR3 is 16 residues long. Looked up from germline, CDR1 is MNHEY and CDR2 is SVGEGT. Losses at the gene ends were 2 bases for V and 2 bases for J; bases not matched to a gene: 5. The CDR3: CASSYNPGQGAYEQYF. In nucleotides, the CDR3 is TGTGCCAGCAGTTACAACCCGGGACAGGGGGCCTACGAGCAGTACTTC.

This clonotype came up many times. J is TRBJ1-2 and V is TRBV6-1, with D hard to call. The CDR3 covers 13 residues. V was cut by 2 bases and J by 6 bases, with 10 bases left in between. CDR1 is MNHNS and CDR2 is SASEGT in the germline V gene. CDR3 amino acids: CASSEFWSNGYTF. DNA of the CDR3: TGTGCCAGCAGTGAATTCTGGAGTAATGGCTACACCTTC.

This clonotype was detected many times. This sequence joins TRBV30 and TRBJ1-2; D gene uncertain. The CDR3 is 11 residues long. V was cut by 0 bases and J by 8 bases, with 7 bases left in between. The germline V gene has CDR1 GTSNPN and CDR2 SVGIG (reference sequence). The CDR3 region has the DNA TGTGCCTGGAGTGTTCTAGAGGGCTACACCTTC. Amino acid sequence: CAWSVLEGYTF.